The 10 T cell receptor beta chains in this list originate from one sample, sequenced in a study of shared clonotypes between healthy human individuals. Repertoires were generated with immunoSEQ multiplex PCR, while TCRdb's copy carries only in-frame clones and drops some. The repertoire holds some 630,000 clones, with around 72% as singletons. Source material: memory CD4+ T cells sorted from blood. The sample's subset: CD45RA-negative fraction. All receptors come from a woman under 40 in good health.

This chain connects TRBV5-1 to TRBJ1-5; D not certain. V was trimmed by 0 bases and J by 3 bases, leaving 10 bases between them. Germline CDR1 reads SGHRS; CDR2 reads YFSETQ. The CDR3 runs to 15 residues. The CDR3 DNA follows: TGCGCCAGCAGCTTGGTCGGGCAGCCCAATCAGCCCCAGCATTTT. This translates into CASSLVGQPNQPQHF.

This sequence joins TRBV11-2 and TRBJ2-2; TRBD1 agrees at 8 bases. The CDR3 totals 15 residues. Germline V gives CDR1 SGHAT, CDR2 FQNNGV. The V segment lost 4 bases and the J segment 3 bases; nucleotides outside the gene matches: 4. This CDR3 reads CASSYGQGHTGELFF. The CDR3 DNA is TGTGCCAGCAGCTACGGACAGGGTCACACCGGGGAGCTGTTTTTT.

V and J are TRBV2 and TRBJ2-7, with D perhaps being TRBD1 or TRBD2 (5 bases each). The germline V gene has CDR1 SNHLY and CDR2 FYNNEI. The V end lost 7 bases, the J end lost 6 bases, and 19 bases lay between the germline ends. The length of the CDR3 is 14 residues. CDR3 coding DNA: TGTGCCAGCATTGGGGGATTATCTGGCGCCGAGCAGTACTTC. It codes for CASIGGLSGAEQYF.

This chain connects TRBV5-4 to TRBJ2-5; D might be TRBD1 (5 bases). CDR3 size: 14 residues. Germline V lookup: CDR1 SGHNT, CDR2 YYREEE (reference sequence). The V and J ends lost 5 bases and 2 bases respectively, with 13 bases between them. CDR3 region: CASRSQGPQETQYF. The CDR3 DNA reads TGTGCCAGCAGGAGTCAGGGCCCACAAGAGACCCAGTACTTC.

Here the CDR3 DNA reads TGCAGCGTTGCGGTCAAGTCTAACTATGGCTACACCTTC. Translated: CSVAVKSNYGYTF. V gene TRBV29-1 combines with J gene TRBJ1-2; D remains unclear. The CDR3 totals 13 residues. V lost 4 bases and J 0 bases, leaving 9 bases between the germline ends. Germline CDR1 is SQVTM and CDR2 is ANQGSEA.

This chain links TRBV28 with TRBJ1-2; D is ambiguous. The V end lost 1 base, the J end lost 0 bases, and 9 bases lay between the germline ends. The germline V gene encodes CDR1 MDHEN and CDR2 SYDVKM. The CDR3 extends over 15 amino acids. CDR3 DNA: TGTGCCAGCAGTTTATTTGGGCATACTAACTATGGCTACACCTTC. It codes for CASSLFGHTNYGYTF.

The chain has TRBV6-6 and TRBJ2-3, with 12 nucleotides matching TRBD2. Unmatched junction bases numbered 3, after V lost 4 bases and J lost 1 base. Germline CDR1 reads MNHNY; CDR2 reads SVGAGI (reference sequence). This CDR3 is built from 16 residues. The CDR3 DNA sequence: TGTGCCAGCAGTTCGGGACTAGCGGGTGGCACAGATACGCAGTATTTT. This encodes CASSSGLAGGTDTQYF.

Comment on this clone: Distinct nucleotide sequences in the sample also encode this CDR3. V gene TRBV11-2 combines with J gene TRBJ2-2; TRBD1 matches at 9 bases. V shed 6 bases and J 6 bases; nucleotides not matched to a gene: 5. The CDR3 contains 14 residues. The germline V gene has CDR1 SGHAT and CDR2 FQNNGV. The CDR3 DNA reads TGTGCCAGCAGTTTACAGGGGGCAGCCGGGGAGCTGTTTTTT. This sequence encodes CASSLQGAAGELFF. The full variable domain, rest sourced from reference TRBV11-2 and TRBJ2-2, is EAGVAQSPRYKIIEKRQSVAFWCNPISGHATLYWYQQILGQGPKLLIQFQNNGVVDDSQLPKDRFSAERLKGVDSTLKIQPAKLEDSAVYLCASSLQGAAGELFFGEGSRLTVL.

V and J are TRBV19 and TRBJ2-1, with TRBD1 matching over 9 bases. CDR3 size: 16 residues. CDR1 and CDR2 (germline): LNHDA, SQIVND (reference sequence). V was clipped by 5 bases and J by 3 bases; unmatched bases: 8. The chain's CDR3 is CASSGGQGLFYNEQFF. Here the CDR3 DNA reads TGTGCCAGTAGTGGGGGACAGGGACTCTTCTACAATGAGCAGTTCTTC.

The V and J genes are TRBV10-2 and TRBJ2-5, with 7 nucleotides matching TRBD1. CDR3 size: 13 residues. The junction had 5 bases not matched to a gene; V was cut back by 7 bases and J by 3 bases. Germline V lookup: CDR1 WSHSY, CDR2 SAAADI. This CDR3 is CASTQDREETQYF. DNA for the CDR3: TGCGCCAGCACCCAAGACAGGGAAGAGACCCAGTACTTC.